The clone carrying this T cell receptor (beta chain) showed up many times. The antigen is unknown. cDNA synthesis used the whole RNA isolate, giving expressed TCRB sequences. Assay used: immunoSEQ multiplex PCR; TCRdb lists only in-frame clones, some missing. The sample has some 350,000 clones, 8% to 10% seen once; the top ten hold about 0.6%. These data belong to a study of beta chain features in type 1 diabetes. Broader study findings: In every one of the four CD4+ subsets, TCRB CDR3s were moderately but significantly shorter in Type 1 diabetes patients. Compared to healthy donors, patients appeared to have naive, central memory and Treg TCRB repertoires that were more alike. More deletions and fewer insertions at VDJ junctions were found in patients with type 1 diabetes. Sequencing used cDNA, and cells with high TCR expression could therefore be over-represented.

Trimming removed 0 bases from V and 1 base from J, with 7 bases in between. This CDR3 region has 15 residues. Germline V gene sequence: CDR1 MNHEY, CDR2 SVGAGI. Each of the CD4+ naive, central memory, regulatory and stem cell-like memory populations was sorted via CD45RO/CCR7/CD25/CD127/CD95/CD27. The J gene is TRBJ2-1, the V gene TRBV6-5, with no clear D. This TCR derives from a man in his thirties or forties with type 1 diabetes. Sequences were obtained from central memory CD4+ T cells from blood. This chain's CDR3 is CASSYSRRSYNEQFF. CDR3 nucleotides: TGTGCCAGCAGTTACTCGAGAAGGTCCTACAATGAGCAGTTCTTC.